This TCR beta chain was recovered during a study of graft-versus-host responses after intestinal transplantation. Background on the study: Multivisceral, liver-intestinal, or isolated intestinal grafts were transplanted into recipients. Anti-thymocyte globulin served as induction for all recipients, who then took tacrolimus and steroids for about 3 years.

Study results and limitations: GvH clone levels peaked in circulation, and this peak was associated with early post-transplant HvG declines. GvH clones were identified in recipient marrow, with some first appearing in ileum or blood.

With regard to this clone: As yet, its antigen is unknown.

Measured with immunoSEQ multiplex PCR; TCRdb has only the in-frame clones, and not every one. The table lists 70,000 or so clones, over 75% of them singletons. Germline V CDR1 and CDR2: MDHEN, SYDVKM. The CDR3 is made up of 13 amino acids. V lost 5 bases to trimming and J lost 1 base, with 8 bases between them. Specimen: unstimulated CD4+ T cells sorted from spleen or lymph node cells, collected before transplant. The chain is built from TRBV28 and TRBJ1-1, with D unresolved. The clonotype was recovered from a human donor who was the organ donor for an intestinal transplant. In DNA form, the CDR3 reads TGTGCCAGCAGTCCCTCTACGAACACTGAAGCTTTCTTT. Translating gives CASSPSTNTEAFF. Complete variable domain (other parts from reference TRBV28 and TRBJ1-1): DVKVTQSSRYLVKRTGEKVFLECVQDMDHENMFWYRQDPGLGLRLIYFSYDVKMKEKGDIPEGYSVSREKKERFSLILESASTNQTSMYLCASSPSTNTEAFFGQGTRLTVV.